This TCR beta chain was found in a study of cytomegalovirus exposure and HLA in healthy donors. Whole-study results and caveats: The authors later found most CMV-associated TCR beta chains appeared HLA-restricted. Most TCR beta V segments were productive about 90% or about 30% of the time in an earlier analysis.

In the case of this clone: No antigen is known for it.

With 60 Vbeta and 13 Jbeta primers, the PCR was carried out. Generated by immunoSEQ multiplex PCR, the TCRdb table keeps only in-frame clones and is missing some. The sample is made up of about 200,000 clones, and the top ten hold approximately 1% of it. Per the germline V gene, CDR1 is SGHTA and CDR2 is FQGNSA. This CDR3 is built from 14 residues. The V end was cut by 2 bases, the J end by 6 bases, with 10 bases between. The source material was PBMCs. The chain recombines TRBV7-2 with TRBJ2-2, with D tentatively TRBD1 (5 bases). The TCR comes from a young woman in good health and CMV-seropositive. The CDR3 region is CASSLFLRAGELFF. In nucleotides, the CDR3 is TGTGCCAGCAGCTTATTTCTCAGGGCCGGGGAGCTGTTTTTT. The whole variable domain, remainder taken from reference TRBV7-2 and TRBJ2-2, is GAGVSQSPSNKVTEKGKDVELRCDPISGHTALYWYRQSLGQGLEFLIYFQGNSAPDKSGLPSDRFSAERTGGSVSTLTIQRTQQEDSAVYLCASSLFLRAGELFFGEGSRLTVL.